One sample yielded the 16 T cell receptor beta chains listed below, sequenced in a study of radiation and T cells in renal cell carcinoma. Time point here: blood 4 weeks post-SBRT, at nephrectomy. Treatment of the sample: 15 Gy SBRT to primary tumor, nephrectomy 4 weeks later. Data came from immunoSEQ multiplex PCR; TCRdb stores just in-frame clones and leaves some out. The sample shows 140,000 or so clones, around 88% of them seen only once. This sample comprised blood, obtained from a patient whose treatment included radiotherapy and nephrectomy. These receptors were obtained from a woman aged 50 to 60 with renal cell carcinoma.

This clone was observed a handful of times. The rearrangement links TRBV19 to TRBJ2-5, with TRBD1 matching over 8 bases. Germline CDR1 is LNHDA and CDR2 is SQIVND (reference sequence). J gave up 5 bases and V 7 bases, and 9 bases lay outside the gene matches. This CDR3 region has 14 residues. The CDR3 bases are TGTGCCAGTACCACGGGACAGGATCTTGAGACCCAGTACTTC. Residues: CASTTGQDLETQYF.

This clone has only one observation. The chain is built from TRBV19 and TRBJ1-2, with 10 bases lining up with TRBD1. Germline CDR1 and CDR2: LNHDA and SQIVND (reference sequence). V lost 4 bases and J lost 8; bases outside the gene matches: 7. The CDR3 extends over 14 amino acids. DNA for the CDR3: TGTGCCAGTAGTACCCACGGGACAGGGGAAGGCTACACCTTC. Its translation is CASSTHGTGEGYTF.

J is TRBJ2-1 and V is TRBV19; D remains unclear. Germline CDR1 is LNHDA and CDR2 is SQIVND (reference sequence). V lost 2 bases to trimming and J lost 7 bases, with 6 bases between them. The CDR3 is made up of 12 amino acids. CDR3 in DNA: TGTGCCAGTAGTATATTGAGGAATGAGCAGTTCTTC. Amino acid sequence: CASSILRNEQFF.

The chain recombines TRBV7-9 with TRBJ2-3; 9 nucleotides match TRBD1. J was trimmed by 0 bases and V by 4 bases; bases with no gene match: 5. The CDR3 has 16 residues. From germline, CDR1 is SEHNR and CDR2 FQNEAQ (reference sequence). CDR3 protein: CASSSRDRESTDTQYF. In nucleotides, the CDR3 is TGTGCCAGCAGCTCCCGGGACAGGGAAAGCACAGATACGCAGTATTTT.

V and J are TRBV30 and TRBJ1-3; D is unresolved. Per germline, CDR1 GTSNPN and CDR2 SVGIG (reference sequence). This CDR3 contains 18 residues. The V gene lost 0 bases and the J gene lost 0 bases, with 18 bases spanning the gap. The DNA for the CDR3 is TGTGCCTGGAGTGTTAATGGCGATCGACCCGGCTCTGGAAACACCATATATTTT. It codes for CAWSVNGDRPGSGNTIYF.

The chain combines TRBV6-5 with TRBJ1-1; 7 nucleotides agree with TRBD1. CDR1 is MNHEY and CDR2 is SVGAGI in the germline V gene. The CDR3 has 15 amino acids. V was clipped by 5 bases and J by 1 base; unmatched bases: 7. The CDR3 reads CASSRTGTENTEAFF. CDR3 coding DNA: TGTGCCAGCAGTCGGACCGGGACAGAGAACACTGAAGCTTTCTTT.

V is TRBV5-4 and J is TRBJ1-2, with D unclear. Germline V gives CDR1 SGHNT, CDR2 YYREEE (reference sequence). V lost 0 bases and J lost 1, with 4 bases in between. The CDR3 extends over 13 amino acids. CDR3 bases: TGTGCCAGCAGCTTGGAGCTTAACTATGGCTACACCTTC. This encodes CASSLELNYGYTF.

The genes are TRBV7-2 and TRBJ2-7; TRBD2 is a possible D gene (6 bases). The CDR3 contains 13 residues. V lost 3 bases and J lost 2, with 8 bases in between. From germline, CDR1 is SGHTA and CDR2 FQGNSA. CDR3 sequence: CASSLGRTYEQYF. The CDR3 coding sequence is TGTGCCAGCAGCTTGGGGAGGACCTACGAGCAGTACTTC. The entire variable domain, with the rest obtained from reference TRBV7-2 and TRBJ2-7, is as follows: GAGVSQSPSNKVTEKGKDVELRCDPISGHTALYWYRQSLGQGLEFLIYFQGNSAPDKSGLPSDRFSAERTGGSVSTLTIQRTQQEDSAVYLCASSLGRTYEQYFGPGTRLTVT.

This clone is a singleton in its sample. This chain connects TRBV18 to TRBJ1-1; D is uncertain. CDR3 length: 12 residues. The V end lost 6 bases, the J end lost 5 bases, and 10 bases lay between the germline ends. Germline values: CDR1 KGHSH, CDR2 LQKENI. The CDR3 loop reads CASSLTDTEAFF. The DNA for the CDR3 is TGTGCCAGCTCCCTAACAGATACTGAAGCTTTCTTT.

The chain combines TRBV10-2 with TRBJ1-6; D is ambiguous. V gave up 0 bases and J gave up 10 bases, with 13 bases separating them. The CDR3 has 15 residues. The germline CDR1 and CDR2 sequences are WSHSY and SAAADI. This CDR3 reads CASSESTTTGSPLHF. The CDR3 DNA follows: TGCGCCAGCAGTGAGTCGACGACGACGGGGTCACCCCTCCACTTT.

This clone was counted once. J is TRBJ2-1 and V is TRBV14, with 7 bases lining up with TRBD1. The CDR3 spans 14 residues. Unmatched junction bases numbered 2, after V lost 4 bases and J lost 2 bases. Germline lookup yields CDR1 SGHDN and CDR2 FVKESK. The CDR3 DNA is TGTGCCAGCAGCCCGACAGGGACCTACAATGAGCAGTTCTTC. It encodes CASSPTGTYNEQFF.

CDR3 protein: CASSFPGANEQFF. CDR3 sequence (DNA): TGTGCCAGCAGCTTCCCCGGAGCCAATGAGCAGTTCTTC. The genes are TRBV5-6 and TRBJ2-1; D not resolved. From germline, CDR1 is SGHDT and CDR2 YYEEEE. The CDR3 contains 13 residues. Trimming removed 2 bases from V and 6 bases from J, with 9 bases in between.

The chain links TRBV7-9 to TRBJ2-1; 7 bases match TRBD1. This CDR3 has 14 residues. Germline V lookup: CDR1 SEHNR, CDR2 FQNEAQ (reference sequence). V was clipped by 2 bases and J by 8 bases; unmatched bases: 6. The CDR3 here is CASSLLTGDHEQFF. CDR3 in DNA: TGTGCCAGCAGCTTACTAACAGGGGACCATGAGCAGTTCTTC.

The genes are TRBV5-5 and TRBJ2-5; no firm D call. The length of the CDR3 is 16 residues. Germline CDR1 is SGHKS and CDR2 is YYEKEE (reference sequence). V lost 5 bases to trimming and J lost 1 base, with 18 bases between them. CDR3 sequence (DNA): TGTGCCAGCAGTCCCCTGGGCAGCCGCCCCCAAGAGACCCAGTACTTC. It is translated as CASSPLGSRPQETQYF.

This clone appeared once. The CDR3 DNA sequence: TGTGCCAGCAGCTACTCCGGGACCTTCACCGGGGAGCTGTTTTTT. Encoded protein: CASSYSGTFTGELFF. The gene calls are TRBV7-9 and TRBJ2-2; either TRBD1 or TRBD2 may fit D (5 bases each). There are 15 residues in the CDR3. CDR1 is SEHNR and CDR2 is FQNEAQ in the germline V gene (reference sequence). The ends were cut back, 4 bases at V and 4 bases at J, with 13 bases in the middle.

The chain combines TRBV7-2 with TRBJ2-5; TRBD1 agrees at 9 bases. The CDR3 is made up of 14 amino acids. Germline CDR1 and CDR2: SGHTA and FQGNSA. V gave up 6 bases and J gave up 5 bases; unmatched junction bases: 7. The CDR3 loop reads CASRAGTGLETQYF. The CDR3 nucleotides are TGTGCCAGCAGGGCCGGGACAGGGTTGGAGACCCAGTACTTC.